This T cell receptor beta chain comes out of a study of T cell repertoires in cytomegalovirus infection. As for the study in general: Based on public TCR beta signatures, there were indications of CMV infection and of a matching HLA type.

With V trimmed by 4 bases and J by 5 bases, 0 bases remained unmatched. CDR1 and CDR2 from the germline V gene are LNHDA and SQIVND (reference sequence). CDR3 length equals 12 residues. About this clonotype itself: The antigen is not known.

A single record per CDR3 protein comes from TCRdb applying MiXCR to the reads. Of 250,000 or so distinct CDR3 sequences in the sample, 9% to 15% were seen once. General study points: Public TCR beta family frequency separated CMV-and-HLA carriers, including in an independent cohort. Clonotype analysis showed dominance of the ex vivo response by HLA-C-restricted CMV-specific TCR beta clonotypes.

The rearrangement uses TRBV19 and TRBJ2-5; TRBD1 matches at 8 bases. This clonotype was sampled from a human donor in good health (CMV status not recorded). Some clones in this sample may be carry-over from other donors' samples. The sample comprised PBMCs. The CDR3 DNA follows: TGTGCCAGTAGTAGACAGGGGGAGACCCAGTACTTC. Translated: CASSRQGETQYF. The full variable domain, with the rest looked up from reference TRBV19 and TRBJ2-5, is DGGITQSPKYLFRKEGQNVTLSCEQNLNHDAMYWYRQDPGQGLRLIYYSQIVNDFQKGDIAEGYSVSREKKESFPLTVTSAQKNPTAFYLCASSRQGETQYFGPGTRLLVL.